Detailed here is one T cell receptor beta chain. Its target antigen remains unknown. The record has no base qualities; no much larger clone is one base away. This entry comes from a study of blood T cell repertoires in COVID-19 (TCRdb year 2020). Turning to the overall study: Collaborator samples came from the United States, Italy and Spain and covered acute and convalescent phases of COVID-19. The prospective study material was composed of cDNA or gDNA derived from T cells, B-cell-depleted T cells, or PBMCs. Subjects who had been exposed to COVID-19, were actively infected with it, or had recovered from it provided the deeply sampled blood TCRbeta repertoires that made up the dataset. A freely available public database, intended as a resource for researchers studying the immune response to SARS-CoV-2, is where the repertoires were released. Samples were obtained from the ongoing ImmuneRACE study (first 160 participants) and from 1,254 subjects provided by 6 global collaborators. Sample metadata almost always included a de-identified subject ID, COVID-19 status, age in years and sex. Where available, HLA class I and class II types were obtained from metadata supplied by the sample provider rather than from assay-based typing. General findings and caveats noted by the study authors: How much clinical and demographic metadata was included differed by source and by participant, and the metadata was provided uncurated.

Whole blood was collected in K2EDTA tubes by collaborating institutions according to the institutions' own protocols. For TCRbeta analysis, collaborator samples were shipped as frozen whole blood, as isolated PBMCs, or as DNA extracted from either sample type. The CDR3 contains 13 residues, cysteine and phenylalanine counted. The kept DNA is CDR3 alone, 39 bases in frame from the first base. CDR1 and CDR2 are drawn from the germline V gene (reference sequence): LNHNV, YYDKDF. The germline ends are 5 bases apart after V is trimmed by 0 bases and J by 6 bases. TCRbeta CDR3 regions were amplified from genomic DNA by means of the immunoSEQ Assay, a bias-controlled multiplex PCR. The study's own analysis went as follows. Nucleated cell counts per sample were estimated from amplification of reference gene primers within the assay. To quantify the absolute abundance of each unique TCRbeta CDR3 rearrangement, sequence reads were collapsed and filtered. Productive Simpson clonality was computed per sample as the square root of Simpson's diversity index over productive rearrangements. The immuneACCESS repertoire file appears here via TCRdb, limited to in-frame rearrangements. These files lack a portion of the clones; in checked studies, under half of the deficit traces to unresolved V genes, and the cause of the others is not known. V and J calls and clone size are given by that table; D and trimming were obtained from the DNA. The sample profile shows more than 250,000 clones; 75% to 85% of them were found once. 5.1% of the sample goes to the ten largest clones.

The source material was peripheral blood. The receptor chain draws on TRBV15 and TRBJ2-2; no D gene call is confident. The sequence derives from a man aged 50 to 60 with active or convalescent COVID-19. CDR3 protein: CATSRDVAGELFF. The DNA sequence is given as TGTGCCACCAGCAGAGATGTAGCCGGGGAGCTGTTTTTT.